These 21 T cell receptor beta chains originate from one sample sequenced in a study of chemoradiotherapy in HPV16-positive cancers. TCRdb keeps only in-frame clones here, not all; method: immunoSEQ multiplex PCR. The table has around 30,000 clones, 80% to 90% seen once. The source material was blood, sampled from a patient who underwent chemoradiotherapy. These receptors came from a human donor with HPV-associated anogenital cancer.

This sequence joins TRBV5-1 and TRBJ2-5; unclear D gene. The germline gives CDR1 SGHRS, CDR2 YFSETQ. The CDR3 consists of 12 residues. V lost 4 bases to trimming and J lost 0 bases, with 4 bases between them. The CDR3 nucleotides read TGCGCCAGCAGCAACCACCAAGAGACCCAGTACTTC. Protein: CASSNHQETQYF.

The rearrangement uses TRBV6-1 and TRBJ2-2, with TRBD1 identical over 11 bases. Per germline, CDR1 MNHNS and CDR2 SASEGT. The CDR3 loop spans 16 amino acids. V lost 4 bases to trimming and J lost 1 base; unmatched junction nucleotides: 2. In nucleotides, the CDR3 is TGTGCCAGCAGTGGGACAGGGGGCGGGAACACCGGGGAGCTGTTTTTT. It encodes CASSGTGGGNTGELFF.

The genes are TRBV5-1 and TRBJ2-7; 8 bases align to TRBD2. CDR3 length: 14 amino acids. Germline V lookup: CDR1 SGHRS, CDR2 YFSETQ. V lost 3 bases, J lost 6 bases, and 8 bases stayed unmatched. CDR3 residues: CASSSTSVLGEQYF. The CDR3 coding sequence is TGCGCCAGCAGCTCGACTAGCGTCCTCGGCGAGCAGTACTTC.

The chain joins TRBV5-1 to TRBJ2-3, with a tentative D call TRBD2 (6 bases). The germline V and J ends were trimmed by 4 bases and 3 bases, with 9 bases remaining between them. The CDR3 totals 13 residues. Germline-derived CDR1 and CDR2 are SGHRS and YFSETQ. CDR3 DNA: TGCGCCAGCAGCCCCGGGACTACAGATACGCAGTATTTT. It yields the protein CASSPGTTDTQYF.

The chain is built from TRBV18 and TRBJ2-7; perhaps D is TRBD1 or TRBD2 (5 bases each). This CDR3 contains 13 residues. Trimming pared 1 base from V and 5 bases from J, leaving 9 bases between. Germline CDR1 KGHSH, CDR2 LQKENI. The CDR3 coding sequence is TGTGCCAGCTCACCACTCCAGGGAGACGAGCAGTACTTC. Translated, it gives CASSPLQGDEQYF.

This clone was seen once. The CDR3 region has the DNA TGTGCCAGCAGCCCCTGGGACAGCTCAGGACATACGCAGTATTTT. It yields the protein CASSPWDSSGHTQYF. The chain carries TRBV14 and TRBJ2-3, with TRBD1 matching over 7 bases. The V gene end was trimmed by 4 bases and the J gene end by 7 bases; junction bases not matched to a gene: 11. This CDR3 is 15 amino acids long. Germline V gene lookup returns CDR1 SGHDN and CDR2 FVKESK.

The chain links TRBV7-2 to TRBJ1-1, with 7 bases lining up with TRBD1. The V segment lost 0 bases and the J segment 5 bases; nucleotides outside the gene matches: 6. Germline CDR1 SGHTA, CDR2 FQGNSA. This CDR3 comprises 15 residues. For the CDR3, the DNA is TGTGCCAGCAGCTTAGCACCGACAGGGAGTACTGAAGCTTTCTTT. Amino acid sequence: CASSLAPTGSTEAFF.

The rearrangement joins TRBV6-5 to TRBJ1-1; D is ambiguous. The germline V gene has CDR1 MNHEY and CDR2 SVGAGI. This CDR3 is 15 amino acids long. Trimming took 4 bases from V and 8 from J, leaving 20 bases between them. CDR3 amino acids: CASSSEPGTHKEAFF. In nucleotides, the CDR3 is TGTGCCAGCAGTTCGGAGCCGGGAACTCACAAAGAAGCTTTCTTT.

This chain joins TRBV30 and TRBJ2-5; no definite D call. The germline V and J ends were trimmed by 0 bases and 1 base, with 9 bases remaining between them. Germline CDR1 and CDR2: GTSNPN and SVGIG (reference sequence). This CDR3 has 14 residues. Here the CDR3 reads CAWSVRLTQETQYF. The CDR3 coding sequence is TGTGCCTGGAGTGTTCGGCTCACCCAAGAGACCCAGTACTTC.

The rearrangement joins TRBV11-1 to TRBJ2-7; D not resolved. Germline CDR1 SGHAT, CDR2 FQDESV (reference sequence). Trimming left V 3 bases short and J 5 bases short, with 11 bases between. CDR3 length: 13 amino acids. The CDR3 DNA follows: TGTGCCAGCAGCTTTGCATATTCGGACGAGCAGTACTTC. Its translation is CASSFAYSDEQYF. Full variable domain (remainder filled in from reference TRBV11-1 and TRBJ2-7): EAEVAQSPRYKITEKSQAVAFWCDPISGHATLYWYRQILGQGPELLVQFQDESVVDDSQLPKDRFSAERLKGVDSTLKIQPAELGDSAMYLCASSFAYSDEQYFGPGTRLTVT.

The chain carries TRBV13 and TRBJ1-1; TRBD1 matches at 7 bases. There are 14 residues in the CDR3. V shed 5 bases and J 4 bases; nucleotides not matched to a gene: 7. Germline V CDR1 and CDR2: PRHDT, FYEKMQ (reference sequence). CDR3 DNA sequence: TGTGCCAGCAGCCCACAGGGGAAGGGCACTGAAGCTTTCTTT. Translated: CASSPQGKGTEAFF.

The genes are TRBV10-3 and TRBJ2-3; TRBD2 agrees at 13 bases. The ends lost 4 bases at V and 2 bases at J; junction bases unmatched: 6. Germline V gene lookup returns CDR1 ENHRY and CDR2 SYGVKD. The CDR3 is 17 residues long. The CDR3 DNA follows: TGTGCCATCAGTGCCGGACTAGCGGGGGACTACACAGATACGCAGTATTTT. Translated, it gives CAISAGLAGDYTDTQYF.

This clone was recorded only once. V gene TRBV6-6 combines with J gene TRBJ1-6, with D unresolved. Trimming cost V 2 bases and J 13 bases, with 9 bases left between them. Germline V gene sequence: CDR1 MNHNY, CDR2 SVGAGI (reference sequence). The CDR3 contains 12 residues. The CDR3 is CASSYPKWPLHF. The CDR3 DNA sequence: TGTGCCAGCAGTTACCCAAAATGGCCCCTCCACTTT.

The V and J genes are TRBV2 and TRBJ1-2; TRBD1 aligns across 7 bases. The V gene end was trimmed by 4 bases and the J gene end by 7 bases; junction bases not matched to a gene: 6. The germline CDR1 and CDR2 sequences are SNHLY and FYNNEI. The CDR3 covers 13 residues. The CDR3 DNA reads as TGTGCCAGCAGTGGCCGACAGGGTGGTGGCTACACCTTC. Amino acids: CASSGRQGGGYTF.

V is TRBV30 and J is TRBJ2-2; 10 nucleotides line up with TRBD2. The CDR3 spans 14 residues. With 4 bases clipped from V and 5 bases from J, the junction kept 4 bases outside the gene matches. Germline CDR1 is GTSNPN and CDR2 is SVGIG (reference sequence). The CDR3 bases are TGTGCCTGGACCGGGACTAGCGCGACCGGGGAGCTGTTTTTT. Protein product: CAWTGTSATGELFF.

The chain uses TRBV11-2 and TRBJ2-7, with D possibly matching TRBD2 (6 bases). Trimming stripped 5 bases from V and 3 bases from J, with 23 bases between. Germline CDR1 reads SGHAT; CDR2 reads FQNNGV. The CDR3 runs 17 residues. CDR3 nucleotides: TGTGCCAGCAGCCCTCTTCGACGGGAGAGAAGGGTCTACGAGCAGTACTTC. Translated, it gives CASSPLRRERRVYEQYF.

This chain joins TRBV9 and TRBJ1-2; D is unresolved. CDR3 length: 12 amino acids. Trimming removed 4 bases at V and 7 bases at J, with 11 bases between. Germline-derived CDR1 and CDR2 are SGDLS and YYNGEE. The CDR3 DNA is TGTGCCAGCAGCCCATCCGAAAGTGGCTACACCTTC. This encodes CASSPSESGYTF. Full variable domain (outside the CDR3, taken from reference TRBV9 and TRBJ1-2): DSGVTQTPKHLITATGQRVTLRCSPRSGDLSVYWYQQSLDQGLQFLIQYYNGEERAKGNILERFSAQQFPDLHSELNLSSLELGDSALYFCASSPSESGYTFGSGTRLTVV.

The chain employs TRBV2 and TRBJ2-6, with a possible D match to TRBD1 (5 bases). The V and J ends lost 4 bases and 0 bases respectively, with 10 bases between them. This CDR3 has 16 residues. Germline values: CDR1 SNHLY, CDR2 FYNNEI. Here the CDR3 reads CASSVGQSSGANVLTF. The DNA for the CDR3 is TGTGCCAGCAGTGTGGGGCAGAGCTCTGGGGCCAACGTCCTGACTTTC.

CDR3 sequence (DNA): TGTGCCAGCAGCTTAGGGGCGGCTGACTCCTACGAGCAGTACTTC. This encodes CASSLGAADSYEQYF. The chain couples TRBV9 to TRBJ2-7, with a tentative D call TRBD1 (5 bases). V shed 4 bases and J shed 0 bases, with 14 bases lying between them. CDR1 is SGDLS and CDR2 is YYNGEE in the germline V gene. The CDR3 extends over 15 amino acids.

The J gene is TRBJ1-1, the V gene TRBV7-9; 8 bases are shared with TRBD1. Germline loops: CDR1 SEHNR, CDR2 FQNEAQ (reference sequence). The CDR3 is 14 residues long. Trimming cost V 2 bases and J 3 bases; bases outside gene matches: 2. The CDR3 protein is CASSLRQGHTEAFF. CDR3 sequence (DNA): TGTGCCAGCAGCTTAAGACAGGGGCACACTGAAGCTTTCTTT.

The CDR3 region is CASSPVAGWVYGYTF. The CDR3 bases are TGCGCCAGCAGTCCTGTGGCAGGATGGGTCTATGGCTACACCTTC. This chain uses TRBV10-1 with TRBJ1-2; unclear D gene. V lost 5 bases, J lost 4 bases, and 17 bases lay in between. Germline loops: CDR1 WNHNN, CDR2 SYGVQD (reference sequence). There are 15 residues in the CDR3.